This entry is about one T cell receptor (beta chain). No antigen is known for it. This sample is part of a study of regulatory T cells in long-lasting Graves disease. Study-level results: Persistent disease exhibited a predilection for TRBV28, TRBJ1-2 and TRBJ2-5. The study found lower TCR diversity in persistent Graves' patients than in newly diagnosed ones.

CDR3 length: 13 residues. V lost 8 bases and J 2 bases, leaving 15 bases between the germline ends. Germline V CDR1 and CDR2: DFQATT, SNEGSKA (reference sequence). This sample's time point: newly diagnosed GD, antithyroid drugs for less than 3 months. PBMC RNA was the source of the TCR library. Construction of the TCR beta libraries employed iRepertoire HTBI primers in conjunction with Arm-PCR of CDR3 regions. As originally analysed: Identified across the samples were approximately 60 TRBV segments and 13 to 15 TRBJ segments. TCRdb passed the multiplex PCR reads through MiXCR, listing each CDR3 protein once. TCRdb, rather than the study authors, made the V and J calls. The table includes about 500,000 distinct CDR3 sequences, around 15% detected once. The sample also formed part of further work on T cells in Graves' hyperthyroidism and ophthalmopathy. That paper adds: Patients with ophthalmopathy were separated from those with stable hyperthyroidism by a 13 V-J model.

Sequencing used peripheral blood mononuclear cells (PBMCs), obtained at new diagnosis, from a patient treated with antithyroid drugs. The rearrangement uses TRBV20-1 and TRBJ1-2; D is undetermined. This clonotype was sampled from a middle-aged man with Graves disease. CDR3: CSSDFGLNYGYTF. CDR3 coding DNA: TGCAGTTCTGACTTTGGATTAAACTATGGCTACACCTTC.